Listed below are T cell receptor beta chains from one sample, sequenced in a study of T cell responses to AZD1222 COVID-19 vaccine. Libraries were prepared by immunoSEQ multiplex PCR; TCRdb keeps only in-frame clonotypes and omits some of them. This sample carries over 150,000 clones, 90% to 95% of them seen once, and the ten largest clones take about 1.5%. Sequenced material: peripheral blood, taken 28 days after the second AZD1222 dose. The source of these receptors is an adult who received the AZD1222 COVID-19 vaccine. Both conserved end residues are part of each CDR3. A D gene is named only where the DNA matches it firmly. Clone sizes are given selectively: once, few, many, or a class where the clone is expanded.

d_call clone_size cdr3_length j_call v_call cdr3_aa cdr3_nt
TRBD2 once 15 TRBJ2-1 TRBV7-9 CASSFREGAYNEQFF TGTGCCAGCAGCTTTCGGGAGGGGGCCTACAATGAGCAGTTCTTC
. . 11 TRBJ2-7 TRBV11-2 CASSSAYEQYF TGTGCCAGCAGCTCGGCTTACGAGCAGTACTTC
TRBD1 . 15 TRBJ2-1 TRBV7-6 CASSTGQALYNEQFF TGTGCCAGCAGCACGGGACAGGCGCTTTACAATGAGCAGTTCTTC
. once 11 TRBJ1-4 TRBV2 CASSERVKLFF TGTGCCAGCAGTGAAAGGGTAAAACTGTTTTTT
TRBD2 . 15 TRBJ2-5 TRBV7-3 CASSPKGLAGETQYF TGTGCCAGCAGCCCGAAGGGACTAGCTGGGGAGACCCAGTACTTC
. . 14 TRBJ1-3 TRBV9 CASSRQDSGNTIYF TGTGCCAGCAGTAGACAGGACTCTGGAAACACCATATATTTT
TRBD1 . 17 TRBJ1-3 TRBV19 CASSRSGTGSSGNTIYF TGTGCCAGTAGTCGCTCCGGGACAGGTAGCTCTGGAAACACCATATATTTT
. . 14 TRBJ2-1 TRBV6-5 CASSLGRLLNEQFF TGTGCCAGCAGTCTGGGACGACTGTTAAATGAGCAGTTCTTC
TRBD1 . 12 TRBJ1-2 TRBV6-6 CASRGQSYGYTF TGTGCCAGCAGGGGACAGTCTTATGGCTACACCTTC
TRBD1 few 16 TRBJ1-5 TRBV5-8 CASSPRGRFIDQPQHF TGTGCCAGCAGCCCCAGGGGGCGGTTTATAGATCAGCCCCAGCATTTT
TRBD2 . 20 TRBJ2-1 TRBV4-3 CASSQDELLSLSGRQREQFF TGCGCCAGCAGCCAAGATGAGCTCTTGTCTCTTAGCGGGAGGCAGAGGGAGCAGTTCTTC
. once 14 TRBJ2-1 TRBV4-3 CASSQEVISNEQFF TGCGCCAGCAGCCAAGAAGTTATCTCCAATGAGCAGTTCTTC
. once 13 TRBJ2-5 TRBV3-1/TRBV3-2 CASSHIQGKTQYF TGTGCCAGCAGCCATATACAGGGCAAGACCCAGTACTTC
. . 14 TRBJ2-1 TRBV9 CASSETIGAAAQFF TGTGCCAGCAGCGAAACTATCGGGGCGGCCGCGCAGTTCTTC
. . 9 TRBJ2-1 TRBV30 CASAGPRFF TGTGCCTCCGCGGGCCCGCGGTTCTTC
. . 15 TRBJ2-7 TRBV4-3 CASSQANRGGGEQYF TGCGCCAGCAGCCAAGCGAACAGGGGGGGAGGCGAGCAGTACTTC
. . 13 TRBJ2-3 TRBV27 CASSLVGTDTQYF TGTGCCAGCAGTTTAGTTGGTACAGATACGCAGTATTTT
. . 16 TRBJ1-5 TRBV10-3 CAISENLGDSNQPQHF TGTGCCATCAGTGAGAATCTGGGGGATAGCAATCAGCCCCAGCATTTT
. . 16 TRBJ2-6 TRBV18 CASHRQPESGANVLTF TGTGCCAGCCACAGACAGCCCGAATCTGGGGCCAACGTCCTGACTTTC
TRBD1 . 16 TRBJ1-2 TRBV3-1/TRBV3-2 CASSQSRDSKNYGYTF TGTGCCAGCAGCCAGAGCCGGGACAGCAAAAACTATGGCTACACCTTC
. . 13 TRBJ1-2 TRBV7-2 CASSLLTEYGYTF TGTGCCAGCAGCTTATTGACTGAGTATGGCTACACCTTC
. . 15 TRBJ1-1 TRBV9 CASSVFPGRDTEAFF TGTGCCAGCAGCGTGTTTCCAGGGCGGGACACTGAAGCTTTCTTT